This TCR beta chain is drawn from a study of cytomegalovirus exposure and HLA in healthy donors. General study points: Later genetic work tied a missense DCLRE1C variant to beta-chain V and J trimming. Later work found that TCR association rates differed between HLA loci; DRB1 had the most and HLA-C the fewest. Among the most significant clusters, several appeared linked to common viral pathogens in a later analysis. The only immune exposure information that was available was CMV serostatus.

In the PCR, 60 Vbeta and 13 Jbeta primers were used. Assay: immunoSEQ multiplex PCR; the TCRdb copy retains only in-frame clones and omits some. The sample contains 140,000 or so clones, roughly a tenth of which appear only once. This clone occurred a few times. No antigen is known for it. Sequencing was done on a sample of PBMCs. The sequence was collected from a male donor in good health and CMV-seronegative.

The CDR3 loop is CASSLAGGRYGYTF. The CDR3 DNA follows: TGTGCCAGCAGCTTAGCGGGGGGGCGCTATGGCTACACCTTC. The chain uses TRBV7-9 and TRBJ1-2; tentative D call: TRBD1 (6 bases). Per germline, CDR1 SEHNR and CDR2 FQNEAQ (reference sequence). The CDR3 has 14 amino acids. The V gene lost 0 bases and the J gene lost 4 bases, with 9 bases spanning the gap.